These T cell receptor beta chains were read from a single sample in a study of blood T cell repertoires in COVID-19. The repertoire was sequenced with immunoSEQ multiplex PCR; TCRdb's copy has only in-frame clones and lacks some. The sample carries around 95,000 clones, around 85% recorded once. The specimen sequenced was peripheral blood. Receptors were obtained from a man over 45 with active or convalescent COVID-19. CDR3s include the opening cysteine and the closing phenylalanine or tryptophan. Fields, in order: J gene, V gene, CDR3 protein.

j_call: TRBJ2-7
v_call: TRBV5-1
cdr3_aa: CASSPDRGRDEQYF

j_call: TRBJ2-5
v_call: TRBV6-5
cdr3_aa: CASRGTSITETQYF

j_call: TRBJ2-7
v_call: TRBV6-6
cdr3_aa: CASSYIEEGSEQYF

j_call: TRBJ2-1
v_call: TRBV24-1
cdr3_aa: CATSDPGLAVYNEQFF

j_call: TRBJ2-1
v_call: TRBV10-3
cdr3_aa: CAISESTGQGARNEQFF

j_call: TRBJ1-1
v_call: TRBV5-8
cdr3_aa: CASSLDWEGRNTEAFF

j_call: TRBJ1-6
v_call: TRBV2
cdr3_aa: CASNTQNSPLHF

j_call: TRBJ1-4
v_call: TRBV10-3
cdr3_aa: CAIGGETNEKLFF

j_call: TRBJ1-3
v_call: TRBV11-3
cdr3_aa: CASSLSSSSVAGNTIYF

j_call: TRBJ1-1
v_call: TRBV5-1
cdr3_aa: CASSLEQGVVAFF

j_call: TRBJ1-1
v_call: TRBV7-9
cdr3_aa: CASSLDILNTEAFF

j_call: TRBJ1-3
v_call: TRBV29-1
cdr3_aa: CSVEDRGGDRDFSGNTIYF

j_call: TRBJ1-4
v_call: TRBV30
cdr3_aa: CAWGPVFSNEKLFF

j_call: TRBJ2-1
v_call: TRBV13
cdr3_aa: CASRRSGSSSYNEQFF

j_call: TRBJ2-6
v_call: TRBV18
cdr3_aa: CASSPRGTHRSGANVLTF

j_call: TRBJ1-2
v_call: TRBV24-1
cdr3_aa: CATSDSRGGYGYTF

j_call: TRBJ1-1
v_call: TRBV18
cdr3_aa: CASSPPGGATEAFF

j_call: TRBJ2-3
v_call: TRBV4-1
cdr3_aa: CASSQDGQRPTDTQYF

j_call: TRBJ2-2
v_call: TRBV27
cdr3_aa: CASSRRDRDSGELFF

j_call: TRBJ1-5
v_call: TRBV4-1
cdr3_aa: CASSHRGQNQPQHF

j_call: TRBJ2-1
v_call: TRBV3-1/TRBV3-2
cdr3_aa: CASEGGGYEQFF

j_call: TRBJ2-7
v_call: TRBV2
cdr3_aa: CASKQSSYEQYF

j_call: TRBJ2-1
v_call: TRBV11-2
cdr3_aa: CASSSFHEQFF

j_call: TRBJ2-5
v_call: TRBV28
cdr3_aa: CASSQGGVQETQYF

j_call: TRBJ2-1
v_call: TRBV5-4
cdr3_aa: CASRLPGLAGYNEQFF

j_call: TRBJ1-6
v_call: TRBV30
cdr3_aa: CAWSVTGPYNSPLHF

j_call: TRBJ2-1
v_call: TRBV20-1
cdr3_aa: CSASSGEGNEQFF

j_call: TRBJ1-2
v_call: TRBV5-4
cdr3_aa: CASSFTEGYGYTF

j_call: TRBJ2-2
v_call: TRBV19
cdr3_aa: CASSISRVLTGELFF

j_call: TRBJ1-5
v_call: TRBV5-8
cdr3_aa: CASSITTGGVLHF

j_call: TRBJ1-1
v_call: TRBV9
cdr3_aa: CASSPRGETDTEAFF

j_call: TRBJ2-7
v_call: TRBV11-2
cdr3_aa: CASSLTGGGQYEQYF

j_call: TRBJ2-5
v_call: TRBV6-5
cdr3_aa: CASTKRGQETQYF

j_call: TRBJ1-1
v_call: TRBV27
cdr3_aa: CASRDRVSAEAFF

j_call: TRBJ1-4
v_call: TRBV7-9
cdr3_aa: CASSPDRVGEKLFF

j_call: TRBJ2-1
v_call: TRBV2
cdr3_aa: CASTLEFNEQFF

j_call: TRBJ2-7
v_call: TRBV18
cdr3_aa: CASSPPPPLDEQYF

j_call: TRBJ2-7
v_call: TRBV5-6
cdr3_aa: CASSWGLAGPYEQYF

j_call: TRBJ2-3
v_call: TRBV10-3
cdr3_aa: CAIRDTGAGGPPDTQYF

j_call: TRBJ1-6
v_call: TRBV19
cdr3_aa: CAIGTTYNSPLHF

j_call: TRBJ2-3
v_call: TRBV5-1
cdr3_aa: CASSLTTSNTDTQYF